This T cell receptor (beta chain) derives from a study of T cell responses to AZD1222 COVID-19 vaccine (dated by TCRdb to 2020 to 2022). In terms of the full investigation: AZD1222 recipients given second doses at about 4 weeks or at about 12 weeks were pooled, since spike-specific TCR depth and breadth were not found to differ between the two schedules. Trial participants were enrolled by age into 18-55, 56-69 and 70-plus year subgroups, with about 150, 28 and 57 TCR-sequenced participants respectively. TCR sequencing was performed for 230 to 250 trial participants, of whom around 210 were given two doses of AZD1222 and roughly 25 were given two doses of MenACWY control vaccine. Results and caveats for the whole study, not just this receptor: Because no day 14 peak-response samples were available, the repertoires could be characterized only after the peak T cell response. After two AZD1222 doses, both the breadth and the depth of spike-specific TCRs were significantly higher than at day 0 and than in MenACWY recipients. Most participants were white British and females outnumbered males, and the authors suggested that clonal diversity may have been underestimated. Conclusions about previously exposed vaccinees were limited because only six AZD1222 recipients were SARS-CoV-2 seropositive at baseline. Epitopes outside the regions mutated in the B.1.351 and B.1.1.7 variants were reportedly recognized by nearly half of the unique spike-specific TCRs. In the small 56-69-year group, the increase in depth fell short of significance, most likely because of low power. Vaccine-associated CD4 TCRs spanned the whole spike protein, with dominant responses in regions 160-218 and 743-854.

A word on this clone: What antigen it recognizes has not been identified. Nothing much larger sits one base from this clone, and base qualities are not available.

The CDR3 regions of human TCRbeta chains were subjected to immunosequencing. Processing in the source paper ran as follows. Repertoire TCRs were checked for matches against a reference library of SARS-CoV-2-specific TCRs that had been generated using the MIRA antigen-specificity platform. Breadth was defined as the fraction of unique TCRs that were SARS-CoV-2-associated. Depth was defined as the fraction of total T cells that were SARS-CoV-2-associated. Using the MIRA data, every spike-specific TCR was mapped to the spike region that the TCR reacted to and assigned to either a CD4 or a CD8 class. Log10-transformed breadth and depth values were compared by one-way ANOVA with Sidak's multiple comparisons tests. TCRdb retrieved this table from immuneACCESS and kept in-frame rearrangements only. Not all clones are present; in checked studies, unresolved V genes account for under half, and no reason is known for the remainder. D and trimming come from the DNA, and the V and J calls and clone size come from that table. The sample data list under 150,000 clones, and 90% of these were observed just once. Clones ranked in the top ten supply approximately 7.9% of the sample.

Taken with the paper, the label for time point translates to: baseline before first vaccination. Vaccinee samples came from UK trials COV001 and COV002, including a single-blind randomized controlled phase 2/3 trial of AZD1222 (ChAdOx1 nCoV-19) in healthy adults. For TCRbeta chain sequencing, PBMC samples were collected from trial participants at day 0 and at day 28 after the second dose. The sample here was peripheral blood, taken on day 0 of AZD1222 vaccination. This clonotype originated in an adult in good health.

The sequenced DNA is TGTGCCAGCATAGCGGGCGGCGGCGAGCAGTACTTC. Its translation reads: CASIAGGGEQYF. The V and J genes are TRBV2 and TRBJ2-7; 7 nucleotides in the junction match TRBD2. From its cysteine to its phenylalanine, the CDR3 spans 12 amino acids. The sequence is cut down to CDR3 DNA, 36 bases in frame from base 1. Trimming removed 7 bases from V and 6 bases from J; the gene matches leave 6 bases unexplained. According to the germline V gene, CDR1 reads SNHLY and CDR2 reads FYNNEI.